This is a list of T cell receptor beta chains from one sample in a study of T cell responses to AZD1222 COVID-19 vaccine. Libraries were prepared by immunoSEQ multiplex PCR; TCRdb keeps only in-frame clonotypes and omits some of them. The data contain 100,000 to 150,000 clones, 75% to 95% of them seen just once; the ten biggest clones take up just over 4%. This sample comprised peripheral blood, obtained 28 days after the second dose of the MenACWY control vaccine. These receptors were taken from an adult who received the MenACWY meningococcal vaccine as a control. Each CDR3 is given with its conserved first and last residue. A D gene is named only where the DNA matches it firmly. Clone sizes are given selectively: once, few, many, or a class where the clone is expanded.

cdr3_aa cdr3_nt j_call v_call clone_size d_call
CASSQDWRPEGNEQFF TGCGCCAGCAGCCAAGATTGGAGGCCTGAGGGCAATGAGCAGTTCTTC TRBJ2-1 TRBV4-1 - -
CASSLGQGVEKLFF TGCGCCAGCAGCCTAGGACAGGGGGTCGAAAAACTGTTTTTT TRBJ1-4 TRBV5-1 - TRBD1
CASSPGLVMDYNEQFF TGTGCCAGCTCACCAGGACTAGTAATGGACTACAATGAGCAGTTCTTC TRBJ2-1 TRBV18 - TRBD2
CAISGQDATNEKLFF TGTGCCATCAGTGGACAGGACGCAACTAATGAAAAACTGTTTTTT TRBJ1-4 TRBV10-3 - -
CASSLEGGQPQHF TGCGCCAGCAGCTTGGAGGGAGGACAGCCCCAGCATTTT TRBJ1-5 TRBV5-1 - -
CASRLAPRQGENTEAFF TGTGCCAGCAGGTTAGCGCCCCGACAGGGAGAGAACACTGAAGCTTTCTTT TRBJ1-1 TRBV7-9 - TRBD1
CASRSPPRQQHNSPLHF TGTGCCAGCAGAAGTCCCCCAAGACAGCAGCATAATTCACCCCTCCACTTT TRBJ1-6 TRBV28 - -
CASSQDLGTSSSGNTIYF TGTGCCAGCAGCCAAGATCTCGGGACTTCCAGCTCTGGAAACACCATATATTTT TRBJ1-3 TRBV3-1/TRBV3-2 once -
CASNLQGVNSPLHF TGTGCCAGCAACCTACAGGGAGTAAATTCACCCCTCCACTTT TRBJ1-6 TRBV27 many -
CSALGQENEKLFF TGCAGCGCCTTGGGACAGGAAAATGAAAAACTGTTTTTT TRBJ1-4 TRBV29-1 - TRBD1
CASSQEGGSTDTQYF TGCGCCAGCAGCCAAGAGGGGGGTAGCACAGATACGCAGTATTTT TRBJ2-3 TRBV4-3 - -
CASSYSYGRGGYEQYF TGTGCCAGCAGCTACTCCTATGGCAGGGGCGGCTACGAGCAGTACTTC TRBJ2-7 TRBV7-2 - -
CASLAQISAGELFF TGTGCCAGTCTGGCCCAGATCAGCGCCGGGGAGCTGTTTTTT TRBJ2-2 TRBV28 - -
CASSLVAREIEAFF TGTGCCAGCAGCTTAGTTGCCAGGGAAATTGAAGCTTTCTTT TRBJ1-1 TRBV7-9 - -
CASSPPAGETQYF TGTGCCAGCAGCCCCCCGGCGGGAGAGACCCAGTACTTC TRBJ2-5 TRBV2 - -
CASSLKQGAGNTIYF TGCGCCAGCAGCTTGAAACAGGGAGCCGGAAACACCATATATTTT TRBJ1-3 TRBV5-1 - -
CASILRASGRDNQETQYF TGTGCCAGCATCCTTAGGGCTAGCGGGAGGGATAACCAAGAGACCCAGTACTTC TRBJ2-5 TRBV2 - TRBD2
CASSSGLPRRRNTEAFF TGTGCCAGCAGCTCCGGTCTCCCTCGCCGGAGGAACACTGAAGCTTTCTTT TRBJ1-1 TRBV7-9 once -
CASGDRGRETQYF TGTGCCAGCGGAGACAGGGGTCGGGAGACCCAGTACTTC TRBJ2-5 TRBV3-1/TRBV3-2 once TRBD1
CASSFFLNEKLFF TGTGCCAGCAGCTTTTTCCTGAATGAAAAACTGTTTTTT TRBJ1-4 TRBV5-5 - -
CASSQVPGLEQETQYF TGCGCCAGCAGCCAAGTCCCGGGACTAGAACAAGAGACCCAGTACTTC TRBJ2-5 TRBV4-1 - TRBD2
CASSEYLSPVGGNSPLHF TGTGCCAGCAGTGAATACCTTTCTCCGGTGGGGGGCAATTCACCCCTCCACTTT TRBJ1-6 TRBV6-1 - -
CASSGKPGQVYNEQFF TGTGCCAGCAGCGGAAAACCGGGACAGGTCTACAATGAGCAGTTCTTC TRBJ2-1 TRBV9 - TRBD1
CASSPFAGGNYGYTF TGTGCCAGCAGCCCCTTTGCAGGGGGTAACTATGGCTACACCTTC TRBJ1-2 TRBV3-1/TRBV3-2 - TRBD1
CASSLGVAGELFF TGTGCCAGCAGTTTAGGGGTAGCCGGGGAGCTGTTTTTT TRBJ2-2 TRBV12-3/TRBV12-4 once -
CASSTPGTGPSYEQYF TGTGCCAGTAGTACGCCCGGGACAGGACCCTCCTACGAGCAGTACTTC TRBJ2-7 TRBV19 once TRBD1
CASSPPKGGTEAFF TGTGCCAGCTCACCACCGAAAGGGGGCACTGAAGCTTTCTTT TRBJ1-1 TRBV18 - -
CASSEYLAGGTEKLFF TGTGCCAGCAGTGAATATTTGGCAGGGGGAACTGAAAAACTGTTTTTT TRBJ1-4 TRBV6-1 few TRBD1
CATQRGGGYGYTF TGTGCCACCCAGAGGGGGGGTGGGTATGGCTACACCTTC TRBJ1-2 TRBV19 - -
CASSFTQANSGNTIYF TGTGCCAGCAGCTTTACACAGGCCAACTCTGGAAACACCATATATTTT TRBJ1-3 TRBV5-6 - -
CASRRTSVYNEQFF TGTGCCAGCAGAAGGACTAGCGTCTACAATGAGCAGTTCTTC TRBJ2-1 TRBV2 - TRBD2
CASSPGPTTRRVYGYTF TGTGCCAGCAGTCCCGGCCCTACCACACGACGGGTCTATGGCTACACCTTC TRBJ1-2 TRBV28 - -
CASSLVGTPEYEQYF TGTGCCAGCAGCTTAGTAGGGACTCCCGAGTACGAGCAGTACTTC TRBJ2-7 TRBV7-2 - -
CASSFKGRTEAFF TGTGCCAGCAGCTTCAAGGGACGAACTGAAGCTTTCTTT TRBJ1-1 TRBV11-3 - -
CASSRDRAGTRSNQPQHF TGTGCCAGCAGCCGCGATCGGGCAGGGACTAGGAGCAATCAGCCCCAGCATTTT TRBJ1-5 TRBV6-2/TRBV6-3 - -
CASRAQNTEAFF TGTGCCAGCCGTGCACAGAACACTGAAGCTTTCTTT TRBJ1-1 TRBV2 - -
CASSQRIRNYGYTF TGCGCCAGCAGTCAGCGAATTAGAAACTATGGCTACACCTTC TRBJ1-2 TRBV23-1 - -
CASSWTGYQETQYF TGCGCCAGCAGCTGGACAGGGTACCAAGAGACCCAGTACTTC TRBJ2-5 TRBV5-1 - TRBD1
CASSLRGQFNQPQHF TGTGCCAGCAGTTTAAGGGGACAGTTCAATCAGCCCCAGCATTTT TRBJ1-5 TRBV28 - TRBD1
CASTKTGGREQYF TGTGCCAGCACCAAGACTGGGGGGCGCGAGCAGTACTTC TRBJ2-7 TRBV7-2 - -
CASRPPGGWTEAFF TGTGCCAGCCGACCGCCGGGGGGGTGGACTGAAGCTTTCTTT TRBJ1-1 TRBV18 - -
CASSAGEHSPLHF TGTGCCAGCAGCGCAGGGGAACATTCACCCCTCCACTTT TRBJ1-6 TRBV7-9 few -
CASRTIRVGNSPLHF TGTGCCAGTAGAACTATCAGGGTAGGGAATTCACCCCTCCACTTT TRBJ1-6 TRBV19 once -
CASSGLAVYNEQFF TGCGCCAGTTCGGGACTTGCCGTTTACAATGAGCAGTTCTTC TRBJ2-1 TRBV5-1 - -
CASSFLAGSNQPQHF TGTGCCAGCAGCTTCCTGGCAGGGAGCAATCAGCCCCAGCATTTT TRBJ1-5 TRBV7-2 few -
CATSDFRDAETQYF TGTGCCACCAGTGATTTTCGGGATGCGGAGACCCAGTACTTC TRBJ2-5 TRBV24-1 - -
CASRETGKNIQYF TGTGCCAGCAGGGAGACAGGGAAAAACATTCAGTACTTC TRBJ2-4 TRBV2 - TRBD1
CASSEGDGMGTDTQYF TGTGCCAGCAGCGAGGGGGACGGGATGGGCACAGATACGCAGTATTTT TRBJ2-3 TRBV9 - -
CASGTGLAGNTDTQYF TGTGCTAGTGGAACCGGTCTAGCGGGGAACACAGATACGCAGTATTTT TRBJ2-3 TRBV12-5 - TRBD2
CASRLAVGPMGTQYF TGTGCCAGCAGATTAGCGGTTGGACCAATGGGGACGCAGTATTTT TRBJ2-3 TRBV6-5 - -
CASSPNSGTGNTGELFF TGTGCCAGCAGTCCTAACTCCGGGACAGGCAACACCGGGGAGCTGTTTTTT TRBJ2-2 TRBV27 - TRBD1